These 32 T cell receptor beta chains originate from one sample sequenced in a study of blood T cell repertoires in COVID-19. Repertoires were generated with immunoSEQ multiplex PCR, while TCRdb's copy carries only in-frame clones and drops some. The sample has roughly 120,000 clones; approximately 80% are singletons. The sequenced sample was peripheral blood. Receptor source: a man aged 65 to 79 with acute or convalescent COVID-19.

V gene TRBV4-1 combines with J gene TRBJ1-1; D unclear. The germline V gene has CDR1 MGHRA and CDR2 YSYEKL. The CDR3 covers 13 residues. V lost 2 bases, J lost 7 bases, and 11 bases lay in between. The CDR3 sequence: CASSQPGLYEAFF. CDR3 in DNA: TGCGCCAGCAGCCAACCCGGGTTATATGAAGCTTTCTTT.

The chain employs TRBV3-1 (or the pseudogene TRBV3-2) and TRBJ2-1; D gene uncertain. The V end lost 2 bases, the J end lost 10 bases, and 9 bases lay between the germline ends. Germline CDR1 reads LGHDT; CDR2 reads YNNKEL (reference sequence). This CDR3 region has 12 residues. DNA for the CDR3: TGTGCCAGCAGCCAATTAGCTGGGGAGCAGTTCTTC. It codes for CASSQLAGEQFF.

This rearrangement joins TRBV28 to TRBJ2-5; 8 nucleotides align to TRBD2. The length of the CDR3 is 16 residues. The V segment lost 7 bases and the J segment 0 bases; nucleotides outside the gene matches: 10. Per the germline V gene, CDR1 is MDHEN and CDR2 is SYDVKM. CDR3 sequence reads: CASNNLKRGYQETQYF. Here the CDR3 DNA reads TGTGCCAGCAATAACCTAAAGCGGGGGTACCAAGAGACCCAGTACTTC. Supplemented by reference TRBV28 and TRBJ2-5, the full variable domain reads DVKVTQSSRYLVKRTGEKVFLECVQDMDHENMFWYRQDPGLGLRLIYFSYDVKMKEKGDIPEGYSVSREKKERFSLILESASTNQTSMYLCASNNLKRGYQETQYFGPGTRLLVL.

The rearrangement links TRBV2 to TRBJ1-1, with D tentatively TRBD1 (5 bases). This CDR3 contains 13 residues. V shed 7 bases and J shed 5 bases, with 14 bases lying between them. Per the germline V gene, CDR1 is SNHLY and CDR2 is FYNNEI. The CDR3 spells CASTERGGTEAFF. CDR3 nucleotides: TGTGCCAGCACGGAAAGGGGAGGAACTGAAGCTTTCTTT.

The rearrangement links TRBV10-3 to TRBJ1-2; no clear D. V lost 3 bases and J lost 4, with 12 bases in between. The CDR3 spans 14 residues. Germline assignment: CDR1 ENHRY and CDR2 SYGVKD. For the CDR3, the DNA is TGTGCCATCAGTGAATCGGGAGACTCCTATGGCTACACCTTC. It yields the protein CAISESGDSYGYTF.

The chain uses TRBV18 and TRBJ2-4; D unresolved. Germline V lookup: CDR1 KGHSH, CDR2 LQKENI. The CDR3 has 14 amino acids. V shed 3 bases and J shed 4 bases, with 10 bases lying between them. The CDR3 spells CASSPPGQKNIQYF. In DNA form, the CDR3 reads TGTGCCAGCTCACCCCCTGGGCAGAAAAACATTCAGTACTTC.

This chain links TRBV9 with TRBJ1-4; possible D gene TRBD1, 5 bases. Germline CDR1 SGDLS, CDR2 YYNGEE. The length of the CDR3 is 14 residues. Trimming took 10 bases from V and 8 from J, leaving 21 bases between them. CDR3 DNA sequence: TGTGCCCCGGGGGGGGGAGCCGTTAGCGAAAAACTGTTTTTT. This translates into CAPGGGAVSEKLFF.

This chain's CDR3 is CASSLGASGSYGYTF. The CDR3 DNA reads TGCGCCAGCAGCTTAGGGGCCTCGGGTAGCTATGGCTACACCTTC. The genes are TRBV5-1 and TRBJ1-2, with D possibly matching TRBD1 (5 bases). Trimming removed 2 bases at V and 4 bases at J, with 15 bases between. CDR3 length: 15 amino acids. In germline, CDR1 is SGHRS, CDR2 YFSETQ.

This chain connects TRBV6-1 to TRBJ2-1, with 7 nucleotides matching TRBD1. The V segment lost 0 bases and the J segment 4 bases; nucleotides outside the gene matches: 6. The CDR3 has 16 amino acids. Germline V gene data show CDR1 as MNHNS and CDR2 as SASEGT. The DNA of the CDR3 is TGTGCCAGCAGTGAAGCAGAGACAGGGCCTTACAATGAGCAGTTCTTC. Translating gives CASSEAETGPYNEQFF.

This chain joins TRBV6-5 and TRBJ2-2; D is ambiguous. Trimming cost V 1 base and J 1 base, with 7 bases left between them. CDR1 MNHEY and CDR2 SVGAGI come from the germline V gene. The CDR3 extends over 15 amino acids. CDR3 region: CASSYWAKNTGELFF. In nucleotides, the CDR3 is TGTGCCAGCAGTTACTGGGCTAAGAACACCGGGGAGCTGTTTTTT.

This rearrangement joins TRBV5-1 to TRBJ1-2; unclear D gene. CDR1 and CDR2 from the germline V gene are SGHRS and YFSETQ. V was shortened by 4 bases and J by 3 bases, with 7 bases between the two germline ends. The CDR3 runs to 12 residues. The CDR3 here is CASSPVDYGYTF. For the CDR3, the DNA is TGCGCCAGCAGCCCGGTGGACTATGGCTACACCTTC.

The rearrangement joins TRBV7-2 to TRBJ1-3, with unresolved D. The CDR3 is made up of 14 amino acids. Germline CDR1 reads SGHTA; CDR2 reads FQGNSA. Trimming took off 4 bases at V and 3 bases at J, with 10 bases between the two ends. CDR3 sequence (DNA): TGTGCCAGCAGCTCTCGAAGAGGTGGAAACACCATATATTTT. Residues: CASSSRRGGNTIYF. The complete variable domain, with remaining parts taken from reference TRBV7-2 and TRBJ1-3, reads GAGVSQSPSNKVTEKGKDVELRCDPISGHTALYWYRQSLGQGLEFLIYFQGNSAPDKSGLPSDRFSAERTGGSVSTLTIQRTQQEDSAVYLCASSSRRGGNTIYFGEGSWLTVV.

The rearrangement joins TRBV9 to TRBJ1-4; weak D call: TRBD1 (6 bases). This CDR3 has 16 residues. Trimming pared 4 bases from V and 6 bases from J, leaving 19 bases between. Germline loops: CDR1 SGDLS, CDR2 YYNGEE. The CDR3 region is CASSLSPGGRDEKLFF. The CDR3 DNA follows: TGTGCCAGCAGCCTCTCCCCGGGGGGGCGGGATGAAAAACTGTTTTTT. Full variable domain (outside the CDR3, taken from reference TRBV9 and TRBJ1-4): DSGVTQTPKHLITATGQRVTLRCSPRSGDLSVYWYQQSLDQGLQFLIQYYNGEERAKGNILERFSAQQFPDLHSELNLSSLELGDSALYFCASSLSPGGRDEKLFFGSGTQLSVL.

This chain uses TRBV14 with TRBJ2-7; 12 bases are a match to TRBD1. The CDR3 runs 17 residues. J gave up 3 bases and V 4 bases, and 10 bases lay outside the gene matches. CDR1 is SGHDN, CDR2 FVKESK, per germline. CDR3 coding DNA: TGTGCCAGCAGCCCGATGATCGGGACAGGGGGCTTCTACGAGCAGTACTTC. Translated: CASSPMIGTGGFYEQYF.

CDR3 in amino acids: CASSAQTGLGLAGGTDTQYF. DNA of the CDR3: TGTGCCAGCAGCGCCCAGACTGGCTTAGGACTAGCGGGGGGCACAGATACGCAGTATTTT. The rearrangement links TRBV9 to TRBJ2-3; 13 bases are a match to TRBD2. Germline loops: CDR1 SGDLS, CDR2 YYNGEE. The CDR3 runs to 20 residues. J lost 1 base, V lost 3 bases, and 14 bases had no gene match. The full variable domain, rest sourced from reference TRBV9 and TRBJ2-3, is DSGVTQTPKHLITATGQRVTLRCSPRSGDLSVYWYQQSLDQGLQFLIQYYNGEERAKGNILERFSAQQFPDLHSELNLSSLELGDSALYFCASSAQTGLGLAGGTDTQYFGPGTRLTVL.

The rearrangement joins TRBV5-1 to TRBJ1-4, with 12 nucleotides matching TRBD1. The CDR3 consists of 16 residues. Germline CDR1 and CDR2: SGHRS and YFSETQ. Trimming took 4 bases from V and 3 from J; bases not matched to a gene: 4. The CDR3 protein is CASSPGTGGANEKLFF. CDR3 sequence (DNA): TGCGCCAGCAGCCCTGGGACAGGGGGCGCTAATGAAAAACTGTTTTTT.

The chain uses TRBV3-1 (or the pseudogene TRBV3-2) and TRBJ1-1; no clear D. The germline V and J ends were trimmed by 6 bases and 1 base, with 9 bases remaining between them. The CDR3 contains 13 residues. In germline, CDR1 is LGHDT, CDR2 YNNKEL (reference sequence). CDR3 DNA sequence: TGTGCCAGCAGTCCCAGACAGAACACTGAAGCTTTCTTT. Translated, it gives CASSPRQNTEAFF.

This clone has just a few counts. The chain uses TRBV16 and TRBJ1-5; a weak D match, TRBD1 (5 bases). V was pared by 4 bases and J by 7 bases, with 14 bases between. CDR1 KGHSY and CDR2 FQNENV come from the germline V gene. The CDR3 consists of 14 residues. The CDR3 sequence is CASSPQASGQPQHF. DNA of the CDR3: TGTGCCAGCAGCCCCCAAGCATCAGGGCAGCCCCAGCATTTT.

V gene TRBV19 combines with J gene TRBJ1-1; the D gene is possibly TRBD1 (5 bases). Per the germline V gene, CDR1 is LNHDA and CDR2 is SQIVND (reference sequence). The CDR3 has 16 amino acids. Trimming stripped 4 bases from V and 0 bases from J, with 15 bases between. In nucleotides, the CDR3 is TGTGCCAGTAGTAAAGGAAGCCCAGGGTTGAACACTGAAGCTTTCTTT. This translates into CASSKGSPGLNTEAFF.

V usage is TRBV7-8 and J usage is TRBJ1-2; D unclear. This CDR3 spans 12 amino acids. CDR1 and CDR2 from the germline V gene are SGHVS and FQNEAQ. V lost 3 bases, J lost 8 bases, and 10 bases lay in between. CDR3 coding DNA: TGTGCCAGCAGCTTCAGAGGATCCGGCTACACCTTC. Protein product: CASSFRGSGYTF.

This sequence joins TRBV2 and TRBJ1-5, with D perhaps matching TRBD1 (5 bases). Trimming stripped 4 bases from V and 4 bases from J, with 8 bases between. Germline assignment: CDR1 SNHLY and CDR2 FYNNEI. The CDR3 is 13 amino acids. The CDR3 spells CASSAQANQPQHF. CDR3 coding DNA: TGTGCCAGCAGTGCACAGGCAAATCAGCCCCAGCATTTT.

This rearrangement joins TRBV10-3 to TRBJ2-5, with 12 bases that match TRBD1. V shed 9 bases, J shed 5 bases, and the junction held 4 bases outside the gene matches. The germline gives CDR1 ENHRY, CDR2 SYGVKD. This CDR3 has 13 residues. CDR3 DNA: TGTGCCATGGGACAGGGGGCCGGGGAGACCCAGTACTTC. Translated, it gives CAMGQGAGETQYF.

The rearrangement links TRBV14 to TRBJ1-6, with 7 bases lining up with TRBD1. Looked up from germline, CDR1 is SGHDN and CDR2 is FVKESK. The V and J ends lost 8 bases and 10 bases, in that order; junction bases with no gene match: 17. CDR3 length: 16 residues. Here the CDR3 DNA reads TGTGCCAGCTCCGACAGGGTACTACGGGTCGGGTCACCCCTCCACTTT. Translation gives CASSDRVLRVGSPLHF. Full variable domain (outside the CDR3, taken from reference TRBV14 and TRBJ1-6): EAGVTQFPSHSVIEKGQTVTLRCDPISGHDNLYWYRRVMGKEIKFLLHFVKESKQDESGMPNNRFLAERTGGTYSTLKVQPAELEDSGVYFCASSDRVLRVGSPLHFGNGTRLTVT.

This clone was recorded only once. V and J are TRBV2 and TRBJ1-2; tentatively, D is TRBD1 (5 bases). CDR1 and CDR2 from the germline V gene are SNHLY and FYNNEI. This CDR3 is 12 amino acids long. V was trimmed by 6 bases and J by 8 bases, leaving 13 bases between them. The CDR3 loop is CASSGSRGGYTF. CDR3 nucleotide sequence: TGTGCCAGCAGCGGAAGCCGGGGGGGCTACACCTTC.

The table lists this clone with a few counts. The genes are TRBV6-5 and TRBJ2-7; D is perhaps TRBD1 (5 bases). Trimming took off 5 bases at V and 4 bases at J, with 9 bases between the two ends. Germline lookup yields CDR1 MNHEY and CDR2 SVGAGI. The CDR3 has 12 residues. This CDR3 reads CASSPDRYEQYF. CDR3 coding DNA: TGTGCCAGCAGTCCCGACAGATACGAGCAGTACTTC.

This sequence joins TRBV12-3 or TRBV12-4 and TRBJ2-2; no reliable D call. The CDR3 extends over 13 amino acids. Trimming removed 8 bases at V and 7 bases at J, with 14 bases between. This chain's CDR3 is CASRIYSFGELFF. The CDR3 bases are TGTGCCAGCCGTATATATTCGTTCGGGGAGCTGTTTTTT.

This clone has more than one count but fewer than ten. The same CDR3 also results from other DNA sequences found in this sample. The chain couples TRBV5-1 to TRBJ2-3; the D gene is possibly TRBD1 (5 bases). V was pared by 0 bases and J by 1 base, with 9 bases between. CDR3 length: 15 amino acids. Germline V gene sequence: CDR1 SGHRS, CDR2 YFSETQ. The CDR3 protein is CASSLGPRGTDTQYF. CDR3 bases: TGCGCCAGCAGCTTGGGACCCAGGGGCACAGATACGCAGTATTTT.

The chain uses TRBV30 and TRBJ1-3, with D uncertain. The CDR3 is 12 residues long. Trimming took 0 bases from V and 3 from J, leaving 3 bases between them. Germline CDR1 is GTSNPN and CDR2 is SVGIG (reference sequence). The CDR3 loop reads CAWSVLGNTIYF. CDR3 in DNA: TGTGCCTGGAGTGTACTTGGAAACACCATATATTTT.

This chain joins TRBV28 and TRBJ1-5; 8 bases map to TRBD1. The junction had 8 bases not matched to a gene; V was cut back by 7 bases and J by 6 bases. Germline V gene sequence: CDR1 MDHEN, CDR2 SYDVKM. The CDR3 totals 14 residues. The CDR3 here is CASKWTGLTQPQHF. The CDR3 DNA is TGTGCCAGCAAGTGGACAGGGCTGACTCAGCCCCAGCATTTT.

Here the CDR3 DNA reads TGCGCCAGCAGCTTGAGGAGGACAGGACCTAATGAAAAACTGTTTTTT. This gives the protein CASSLRRTGPNEKLFF. The chain uses TRBV5-1 and TRBJ1-4; 7 bases line up with TRBD1. CDR3 length: 16 amino acids. V shed 1 base and J 3 bases; nucleotides not matched to a gene: 6. CDR1 and CDR2 from the germline V gene are SGHRS and YFSETQ.

The chain is built from TRBV5-1 and TRBJ1-1; no clear D gene. V gave up 2 bases and J gave up 4 bases, with 18 bases separating them. This CDR3 has 16 amino acids. Looked up from germline, CDR1 is SGHRS and CDR2 is YFSETQ. CDR3 DNA sequence: TGCGCCAGCAGCTTAGGAAGTACCAGCGCGGCCACTGAAGCTTTCTTT. This codes for CASSLGSTSAATEAFF.

V usage is TRBV9 and J usage is TRBJ2-1; 10 bases match TRBD1. The CDR3 is 15 amino acids. The germline V gene has CDR1 SGDLS and CDR2 YYNGEE. The junction had 3 bases not matched to a gene; V was cut back by 3 bases and J by 3 bases. In nucleotides, the CDR3 is TGTGCCAGCAGCGCGGGACAGGGGCGCTACAATGAGCAGTTCTTC. Amino acid sequence: CASSAGQGRYNEQFF.